Each of the 22 T cell receptor beta chains below was sequenced from the same sample in a study of radiotherapy plus CTLA-4 blockade in lung cancer. Clones were sequenced by immunoSEQ multiplex PCR, and TCRdb holds only the in-frame ones, with some missing. Among roughly 50,000 clones listed, approximately 84% were seen once. Sample: peripheral blood, taken from a patient treated with radiotherapy plus ipilimumab. The receptors come from a human donor with non-small cell lung cancer whose response to radiotherapy plus ipilimumab could not be evaluated.

This clone was detected only a few times. The chain carries TRBV7-9 and TRBJ1-1, with D possibly matching TRBD1 (5 bases). Trimming pared 5 bases from V and 3 bases from J, leaving 16 bases between. This CDR3 has 15 residues. Looked up from germline, CDR1 is SEHNR and CDR2 is FQNEAQ (reference sequence). Written as DNA, the CDR3 is TGTGCCAGCAGCCTAGATCAGGGTGTAGACACTGAAGCTTTCTTT. It codes for CASSLDQGVDTEAFF.

The chain employs TRBV27 and TRBJ2-1; the match to TRBD2 covers 15 bases. V trimming: 1 base; J trimming: 4 bases; junction bases outside the gene matches: 8. Germline V lookup: CDR1 MNHEY, CDR2 SMNVEV (reference sequence). The CDR3 is 19 residues long. CDR3 residues: CASSLFGLAGGGVYNEQFF. The CDR3 DNA sequence: TGTGCCAGCAGTTTATTTGGACTAGCGGGAGGGGGTGTTTACAATGAGCAGTTCTTC.

The chain joins TRBV7-8 to TRBJ2-2, with a tentative D call TRBD1 (5 bases). Deletions cut 8 bases from V and 3 bases from J, with 13 bases between. This CDR3 comprises 14 residues. Germline V gene data show CDR1 as SGHVS and CDR2 as FQNEAQ. The CDR3 spells CASSFDSYTGELFF. The CDR3 DNA is TGTGCCAGCTCGTTCGACAGTTACACCGGGGAGCTGTTTTTT.

The chain carries TRBV2 and TRBJ2-2, with 9 positions matching TRBD1. Germline trimming cut 2 bases from V and 4 bases from J; bases unmatched to any gene: 5. Germline CDR1 reads SNHLY; CDR2 reads FYNNEI. This CDR3 contains 16 residues. In nucleotides, the CDR3 is TGTGCCAGCAGTGAACCCGACAGGGGGTTCACCGGGGAGCTGTTTTTT. It is translated as CASSEPDRGFTGELFF.

V usage is TRBV7-2 and J usage is TRBJ2-7, with D unclear. The CDR3 has 13 amino acids. V dropped 1 base and J dropped 3 bases, with 7 bases sitting between them. Germline V lookup: CDR1 SGHTA, CDR2 FQGNSA. In DNA form, the CDR3 reads TGTGCCAGCAGCTTAGTGCCGGTCTACGAGCAGTACTTC. Translation gives CASSLVPVYEQYF.

The chain has TRBV2 and TRBJ2-1, with 10 bases matching TRBD2. The CDR3 consists of 16 residues. V was clipped by 2 bases and J by 9 bases; unmatched bases: 10. Germline V lookup: CDR1 SNHLY, CDR2 FYNNEI. CDR3 nucleotide sequence: TGTGCCAGCAGTGAATGGCTAGCGGGAGTTTTCGGTGAGCAGTTCTTC. Protein product: CASSEWLAGVFGEQFF.

This chain links TRBV28 with TRBJ2-5; D is possibly TRBD2 (5 bases). This CDR3 region has 14 residues. V lost 3 bases, J lost 4 bases, and 12 bases lay in between. CDR1 and CDR2 (germline): MDHEN, SYDVKM. The CDR3 DNA reads as TGTGCCAGCAGTTTTCCGGACTGGCGAGAGACCCAGTACTTC. This gives the protein CASSFPDWRETQYF. Looking up the rest from reference TRBV28 and TRBJ2-5 gives the full variable domain: DVKVTQSSRYLVKRTGEKVFLECVQDMDHENMFWYRQDPGLGLRLIYFSYDVKMKEKGDIPEGYSVSREKKERFSLILESASTNQTSMYLCASSFPDWRETQYFGPGTRLLVL.

This sequence joins TRBV10-3 and TRBJ1-2; D is possibly TRBD1 (6 bases). Per germline, CDR1 ENHRY and CDR2 SYGVKD. V was trimmed by 7 bases and J by 7 bases, leaving 16 bases between them. This CDR3 is built from 13 residues. The CDR3 bases are TGTGCCATCACCACCGACAGGAAAATTGGCTACACCTTC. It yields the protein CAITTDRKIGYTF.

This sequence joins TRBV23-1 and TRBJ2-5; tentative D call: TRBD1 (6 bases). Being an ORF, TRBV23-1 has a function that is uncertain. The CDR3 totals 14 residues. V was trimmed by 4 bases and J by 4 bases, leaving 13 bases between them. The CDR3 reads CASSLSQGIETQYF. The CDR3 nucleotides read TGCGCCAGCAGTCTTTCACAGGGAATAGAGACCCAGTACTTC.

This clone was observed a single time. The genes are TRBV5-6 and TRBJ2-3; 16 bases agree with TRBD2. Germline values: CDR1 SGHDT, CDR2 YYEEEE. CDR3 length: 19 residues. After removal of 4 bases from V and 2 bases from J, the junction contained 10 bases not matched to a gene. This chain's CDR3 is CASSPSGLAGGPSTDTQYF. The CDR3 DNA sequence: TGTGCCAGCAGCCCCTCGGGACTAGCGGGAGGGCCATCCACAGATACGCAGTATTTT.

The V call is TRBV23-1, the J call TRBJ1-2; possible D gene TRBD1, 6 bases. TRBV23-1 is marked as an open reading frame, function uncertain. Between the trimmed V and J ends, which lost 2 bases and 4 bases, there was a span of 11 bases. The CDR3 extends over 14 amino acids. The DNA for the CDR3 is TGCGCCAGCAGTCAAAGGGGGATAGGCTATGGCTACACCTTC. It translates to CASSQRGIGYGYTF.

The chain carries TRBV29-1 and TRBJ2-1; TRBD1 matches 7 bases. Germline V lookup: CDR1 SQVTM, CDR2 ANQGSEA. Trimming removed 6 bases from V and 2 bases from J; junction bases left unmatched: 7. The CDR3 contains 14 residues. The CDR3 DNA is TGCAGCGTCACCCAGGGGGTGGCCTACAATGAGCAGTTCTTC. Its protein is CSVTQGVAYNEQFF.

V is TRBV14 and J is TRBJ2-2, with 11 bases matching TRBD2. The length of the CDR3 is 16 residues. Germline-derived CDR1 and CDR2 are SGHDN and FVKESK. Trimming took 4 bases from V and 7 from J; bases not matched to a gene: 8. CDR3 coding DNA: TGTGCCAGCAGCCTCGGGACTAGCGGAGCGAGCGGGGAGCTGTTTTTT. It codes for CASSLGTSGASGELFF.

The CDR3 is CASRGIGQAASETF. The CDR3 coding sequence is TGTGCCAGCAGGGGTATCGGACAGGCTGCATCAGAGACCTTC. The chain joins TRBV11-2 to TRBJ1-2; 7 bases fit TRBD1. CDR1 and CDR2 from the germline V gene are SGHAT and FQNNGV. Unmatched junction bases numbered 18, after V lost 6 bases and J lost 14 bases. This CDR3 has 14 residues.

The V call is TRBV7-2, the J call TRBJ2-3, with TRBD2 matching over 11 bases. V shed 5 bases, J shed 4 bases, and the junction held 11 bases outside the gene matches. Germline CDR1 reads SGHTA; CDR2 reads FQGNSA. The CDR3 contains 17 residues. CDR3 coding DNA: TGTGCCAGCAGCCTAGGACTAGCGGGCAGGGGGGCAGATACGCAGTATTTT. It encodes CASSLGLAGRGADTQYF.

This clone was found once. The genes are TRBV4-1 and TRBJ1-5; 9 bases fit TRBD1. Trimming took 2 bases from V and 4 from J; bases not matched to a gene: 12. This CDR3 is 18 amino acids long. CDR1 and CDR2 (germline): MGHRA, YSYEKL. The DNA of the CDR3 is TGCGCCAGCAGCCAAACCATGGGACAGGGTATAGGTAATCAGCCCCAGCATTTT. Its protein product is CASSQTMGQGIGNQPQHF.

The V gene is TRBV7-3, the J gene TRBJ1-1, with a possible D match to TRBD1 (5 bases). Germline V gives CDR1 SGHTA, CDR2 FQGTGA. The V end was cut by 6 bases, the J end by 4 bases, with 18 bases between. The CDR3 loop spans 15 amino acids. CDR3 nucleotide sequence: TGTGCCAGCAGTGTTCAGGGAGGCAGTGGCACTGAAGCTTTCTTT. Its translation is CASSVQGGSGTEAFF.

V is TRBV7-2 and J is TRBJ2-7, with D uncertain. CDR3 length equals 14 residues. CDR1 is SGHTA and CDR2 is FQGNSA in the germline V gene. Trimming stripped 1 base from V and 2 bases from J, with 9 bases between. This CDR3 reads CASSLGPGPYEQYF. The DNA for the CDR3 is TGTGCCAGCAGCTTAGGCCCGGGTCCCTACGAGCAGTACTTC.

The V and J genes are TRBV28 and TRBJ2-7, with a weak D call TRBD2 (6 bases). Trimming shortened V by 7 bases and J by 0 bases, and 13 bases separated the two germline ends. In germline, CDR1 is MDHEN, CDR2 SYDVKM. There are 14 residues in the CDR3. The CDR3 loop reads CASIPGGASYEQYF. CDR3 DNA sequence: TGTGCCAGCATCCCGGGCGGGGCCTCCTACGAGCAGTACTTC.

The genes are TRBV29-1 and TRBJ2-3; 9 positions match TRBD2. Germline V gene sequence: CDR1 SQVTM, CDR2 ANQGSEA. The CDR3 has 14 amino acids. Unmatched junction bases numbered 4, after V lost 4 bases and J lost 2 bases. CDR3 DNA sequence: TGCAGCGTTGGTGCGGGAGGGCTCACAGATACGCAGTATTTT. Protein: CSVGAGGLTDTQYF.

The chain uses TRBV28 and TRBJ2-7; 15 bases align to TRBD2. This CDR3 has 15 residues. The V gene's germline CDR1 is MDHEN and CDR2 SYDVKM. Losses at the gene ends were 8 bases for V and 4 bases for J; bases not matched to a gene: 6. CDR3 nucleotide sequence: TGTGCCAGCGCCGGGGGACTAGCGGGGGGATACGAGCAGTACTTC. Translated, it gives CASAGGLAGGYEQYF.

CDR3 sequence reads: CASSLSFGEKLFF. For the CDR3, the DNA is TGTGCCAGCAGCCTCTCCTTCGGTGAAAAACTGTTTTTT. The V and J genes are TRBV28 and TRBJ1-4; no reliable D call. V was pared by 6 bases and J by 7 bases, with 12 bases between. Germline V CDR1 and CDR2: MDHEN, SYDVKM. CDR3 length equals 13 residues.